The 9 T cell receptor beta chains reported below all come from one sample, sequenced in a study of T cell clonality in common variable immunodeficiency. Clones were sequenced by immunoSEQ multiplex PCR, and TCRdb holds only the in-frame ones, with some missing. This sample has around 81,000 clones, each found more than once. Sequencing was carried out using peripheral blood mononuclear cells. The origin of the receptors is a person between 18 and 75 years old in good health.

This clone was counted many times. One end of the junction does not line up with germline, which may come from a read error. The CDR3 end lies 3 residues beyond the end of the read and is filled in from the germline J gene. The rearrangement links TRBV4-2 to TRBJ1-6; 8 bases map to TRBD1. In germline, CDR1 is LGHNA, CDR2 YNFKEQ. The CDR3 extends over 15 amino acids. The sequenced CDR3 bases are TGCGCCAGCAGCCAAGCCCGGGACAGGTATTCACCC. Translation gives CASSQARDRYSP. The complete CDR3 reads CASSQARDRYSPLHF.

A few counts support this clone. The read ends 3 residues shy of where the CDR3 ends; the end is completed using the germline J gene. This chain uses TRBV7-6 with TRBJ2-5; D may be TRBD1 (5 bases). The CDR3 totals 16 residues. The germline CDR1 and CDR2 sequences are SGHVS and FNYEAQ. The V end was cut by 1 base, the J end by 5 bases, with 17 bases between. The CDR3 DNA, read in part, is TGTGCCAGCAGCTTAGGGGCTGATGGGGCAGGGGAGACC. Translated, it gives CASSLGADGAGET. The CDR3 in full is CASSLGADGAGETQYF.

This clone was counted at least ten times. The CDR3 is cut off 3 residues early in the read; its end comes from the germline J gene. The rearrangement joins TRBV19 to TRBJ2-6, with 8 positions matching TRBD2. J was trimmed by 2 bases and V by 3 bases; bases with no gene match: 6. This CDR3 region has 17 residues. The germline V gene has CDR1 LNHDA and CDR2 SQIVND (reference sequence). CDR3 sequence reads: CASSIGRGETGANVLTF. The sequenced CDR3 bases are TGTGCCAGTAGTATCGGGCGGGGGGAAACTGGGGCCAACGTC.

This clone has ten or more counts. The CDR3 DNA, read in part, is TGCAGTGCTAGTAGTGGTCGGGGACTAGCGGGGCTATCCTACAATGAG. Encoded protein: CSASSGRGLAGLSYNE. The complete CDR3 reads CSASSGRGLAGLSYNEQFF. The J gene is TRBJ2-1, the V gene TRBV20-1, with 13 bases that match TRBD2. The read gets to within 3 residues of the CDR3 end, and the germline J gene fills in the rest. Germline V lookup: CDR1 DFQATT, CDR2 SNEGSKA (reference sequence). The CDR3 length is 19 residues. With 3 bases clipped from V and 1 base from J, the junction kept 12 bases outside the gene matches.

This clone came up many times. The DNA ends 3 residues before the CDR3 does, and the rest of the CDR3 is filled in from the germline J gene. The rearrangement uses TRBV18 and TRBJ2-3, with D perhaps given as TRBD1 or TRBD2 (7 bases each). Per germline, CDR1 KGHSH and CDR2 LQKENI. The CDR3 spans 15 residues. Trimming took 6 bases from V and 3 from J, leaving 16 bases between them. This CDR3 reads CASSPTGRDTDTQYF. Incomplete CDR3 DNA: TGTGCCAGCTCGCCGACAGGGAGGGATACAGATACG.

This clone was counted at least ten times. Sequencing ends 3 residues short of the CDR3 end; the germline J gene provides the rest. The chain couples TRBV19 to TRBJ1-1, with 7 bases that match TRBD1. The germline V gene encodes CDR1 LNHDA and CDR2 SQIVND (reference sequence). There are 15 residues in the CDR3. The sequenced CDR3 bases are TGTGCCAGTAGTATAGAACCACAGGGGACCCATAAA. Residues: CASSIEPQGTHK. The entire CDR3 reads CASSIEPQGTHKAFF.

This clone was seen at least ten times. Read coverage stops 3 residues before the CDR3 terminus; the germline J gene supplies the remainder. V usage is TRBV7-3 and J usage is TRBJ2-3; 9 nucleotides align to TRBD1. Trimming removed 5 bases from V and 0 bases from J; junction bases left unmatched: 6. The CDR3 extends over 16 amino acids. In germline, CDR1 is SGHTA, CDR2 FQGTGA. This CDR3 reads CASSLYRGPSTDTQYF. The DNA read from the CDR3 is TGTGCCAGCAGCCTTTACAGGGGGCCAAGCACAGATACG.

This clone was recorded at least ten times. The read comes to an end 3 residues before the CDR3 does, leaving the germline J gene to fill in the end. The chain links TRBV10-3 to TRBJ2-2; 10 bases are a match to TRBD2. The CDR3 sequence is 14 residues long. Trimming took 7 bases from V and 7 from J; bases not matched to a gene: 6. Germline CDR1 reads ENHRY; CDR2 reads SYGVKD. This CDR3 is CAITFTSGNGELFF. CDR3 DNA (partial): TGTGCCATCACCTTCACTAGCGGGAACGGGGAG.

This clone was seen at least ten times. The CDR3 reads CSARVRDRGSYNEQFF. The sequenced CDR3 bases are TGCAGTGCTAGAGTTAGGGACAGGGGGTCCTACAATGAG. The chain combines TRBV20-1 with TRBJ2-1; 11 positions agree with TRBD1. The missing CDR3 end, 3 residues past where the read stops, is filled in from the germline J gene. Trimming removed 1 base from V and 1 base from J; junction bases left unmatched: 3. The CDR3 sequence is 16 residues long. Germline-derived CDR1 and CDR2 are DFQATT and SNEGSKA (reference sequence).